This is a list of T cell receptor beta chains from one sample in a study of regulatory T cells. Some clones are missing from TCRdb's copy, which holds only in-frame ones; the method was immunoSEQ multiplex PCR. The sample has tens of thousands of clones, 70% to 90% seen once. Sequencing was performed on conventional CD4+ T cells sorted from blood. The source is a child aged 5 to 17 with CD3G deficiency. Each CDR3 is given with its conserved first and last residue. Each record gives: V gene, D gene, clone size, J gene, CDR3 protein, CDR3 DNA. A D gene is named only where the DNA matches it firmly. Clone size is not always given. Where it is, it says once, few, many or a class for expanded clones.

TRBV6-1	TRBD1	-	TRBJ1-1	CASSARGTGNRAFF	TGTGCCAGCAGTGCCCGCGGGACAGGGAATAGGGCTTTCTTT
TRBV20-1	-	-	TRBJ1-2	CSAATPYGYTF	TGCAGTGCTGCAACCCCCTATGGCTACACCTTC
TRBV2	-	-	TRBJ2-7	CASSDEGLSISYEQYF	TGTGCCAGCAGTGATGAGGGGCTATCGATCTCCTACGAGCAGTACTTC
TRBV5-1	-	-	TRBJ2-2	CASSLGLQNTGELFF	TGCGCCAGCAGCTTGGGGCTGCAGAACACCGGGGAGCTGTTTTTT
TRBV7-8	TRBD2	few	TRBJ2-7	CASSSSVSGASYEQYF	TGTGCCAGCAGCTCCTCGGTTAGCGGGGCCTCCTACGAGCAGTACTTC
TRBV5-1	TRBD1	-	TRBJ1-2	CASSGGQGSVSNYGYTF	TGCGCCAGCAGCGGCGGACAGGGATCGGTTTCTAACTATGGCTACACCTTC
TRBV28	-	-	TRBJ2-2	CASSSLVRTGELFF	TGTGCCAGCAGTTCCCTGGTGAGGACCGGGGAGCTGTTTTTT
TRBV30	-	-	TRBJ2-3	CAWSRGRREYDTQYF	TGTGCCTGGAGCAGGGGGAGGAGGGAGTACGATACGCAGTATTTT
TRBV5-1	-	-	TRBJ2-3	CASSLEMQGREQYF	TGCGCCAGCAGCTTGGAAATGCAGGGTAGGGAGCAGTATTTT
TRBV7-9	-	-	TRBJ2-3	CASSLEENTQYF	TGTGCCAGCAGCTTGGAGGAAAACACGCAGTATTTT
TRBV28	-	-	TRBJ2-3	CASSSRRPGGADTQYF	TGTGCCAGTTCGAGTCGGAGGCCCGGTGGGGCAGATACGCAGTATTTT
TRBV19	-	-	TRBJ2-2	CASSIRGSGELFF	TGTGCCAGTAGTATAAGGGGGTCGGGGGAGCTGTTTTTT
TRBV7-9	-	-	TRBJ2-5	CASSLGRGSGYETQYF	TGTGCCAGCAGCTTAGGACGAGGGAGTGGTTATGAGACCCAGTACTTC
TRBV5-1	-	-	TRBJ2-6	CASRETGANVLTF	TGCGCCAGCAGGGAAACTGGGGCCAACGTCCTGACTTTC
TRBV7-8	TRBD2	-	TRBJ2-7	CASSRGLDFSYEQYF	TGTGCCAGCAGCCGAGGACTAGATTTTTCCTACGAGCAGTACTTC
TRBV18	TRBD2	-	TRBJ2-7	CASSPGLAGSRQYF	TGTGCCAGCTCACCCGGACTAGCGGGAAGCCGGCAGTACTTC
TRBV11-3	TRBD2	-	TRBJ2-5	CASSFGTRVLETQYF	TGTGCCAGCAGCTTCGGGACTAGGGTCTTAGAGACCCAGTACTTC
TRBV10-3	-	once	TRBJ2-7	CAISHSSDGTYEQYF	TGTGCCATCAGCCATTCATCGGACGGAACCTACGAGCAGTACTTC
TRBV6-1	TRBD1	-	TRBJ2-7	CAGSRQGGHEQYF	TGTGCCGGCAGTCGACAGGGGGGCCACGAGCAGTACTTC
TRBV27	TRBD2	-	TRBJ2-1	CASSLRWTSGRNEQFF	TGTGCCAGCAGTTTACGGTGGACTAGCGGGAGGAATGAGCAGTTCTTC
TRBV7-9	-	-	TRBJ2-7	CASSLEGVGRSEQYF	TGTGCCAGCAGCTTAGAAGGAGTCGGCAGGTCCGAGCAGTACTTC
TRBV20-1	-	-	TRBJ1-1	CSASRDTEAFF	TGCAGTGCTAGCAGGGACACTGAAGCTTTCTTT
TRBV18	TRBD1	-	TRBJ2-5	CASSPGQGMETQYF	TGTGCCAGCTCACCGGGACAGGGTATGGAGACCCAGTACTTC
TRBV4-1	TRBD2	-	TRBJ2-3	CASSQGASGGTDTQYF	TGCGCCAGCAGCCAAGGAGCTAGCGGAGGCACAGATACGCAGTATTTT
TRBV6-1	-	-	TRBJ2-3	CASSVMLGAPSTDTQYF	TGTGCCAGCAGTGTGATGCTTGGGGCACCCAGCACAGATACGCAGTATTTT
TRBV28	-	-	TRBJ1-4	CASSLRSREKLFF	TGTGCCAGCAGTTTAAGGTCTCGTGAAAAACTGTTTTTT
TRBV7-8	-	-	TRBJ2-7	CASSLGGGAYEQYF	TGTGCCAGCAGCTTAGGGGGGGGCGCCTACGAGCAGTACTTC
TRBV10-3	-	-	TRBJ2-7	CAISESSHEQYF	TGTGCCATCAGTGAGTCTAGTCACGAGCAGTACTTC
TRBV28	TRBD1	-	TRBJ1-2	CASSFRTGYGYTF	TGTGCCAGCAGTTTTAGGACAGGGTACGGCTACACCTTC
TRBV6-1	-	-	TRBJ2-3	CASRRATDTQYF	TGTGCCAGCAGGCGGGCCACAGATACGCAGTATTTT
TRBV19	-	-	TRBJ1-1	CASAVTEAFF	TGTGCCAGCGCTGTCACTGAAGCTTTCTTT
TRBV28	-	-	TRBJ2-7	CASSFRAHEQYF	TGTGCCAGCAGTTTTCGCGCTCACGAGCAGTACTTC
TRBV7-8	-	-	TRBJ2-7	CASSLDLQGYEQYF	TGTGCCAGCAGCTTAGACCTACAGGGTTACGAGCAGTACTTC
TRBV7-9	TRBD2	-	TRBJ2-1	CASSLTGGPNEQFF	TGTGCCAGCAGCTTAACGGGAGGGCCCAATGAGCAGTTCTTC
TRBV2	TRBD2	-	TRBJ2-7	CASVQPRTSGRSSYEQYF	TGTGCCAGCGTCCAACCTCGGACTAGCGGAAGGAGCTCCTACGAGCAGTACTTC
TRBV28	TRBD1	-	TRBJ1-5	CASSTGGGFSNQPQHF	TGTGCCAGCAGTACAGGGGGGGGGTTTAGCAATCAGCCCCAGCATTTT
TRBV28	-	-	TRBJ2-3	CASSPHPGRSGVSADTQYF	TGTGCCAGCAGTCCACACCCGGGCCGCTCGGGAGTTTCGGCAGATACGCAGTATTTT
TRBV10-3	TRBD2	-	TRBJ2-1	CAISIGPPLAGYTQFF	TGTGCCATCTCTATTGGCCCCCCACTAGCGGGATATACGCAGTTCTTC